This is a list of T cell receptor beta chains from one sample in a study of monozygotic twins with cystic fibrosis. The table came from immunoSEQ multiplex PCR; TCRdb's copy has only in-frame clones and leaves some out. The repertoire holds around 36,000 clones, more than 55% seen once, with over 0.75% in the top ten. Sequences were obtained from blood. These receptor sequences come from a girl aged 5-17 years with cystic fibrosis. Both conserved end residues are part of each CDR3. D genes are given only for firm matches. Size is stated for part of the rows, as once, few or many counts, or as a class when the clone is expanded.

.	few	TRBJ1-1	TRBV18	CASSPQGDTEAFF	TGTGCCAGCTCACCACAGGGGGACACTGAAGCTTTCTTT
TRBD2	once	TRBJ2-1	TRBV28	CASSLPSGVTREQFF	TGTGCCAGCAGTTTACCTAGCGGGGTGACAAGAGAGCAGTTCTTC
.	.	TRBJ2-5	TRBV18	CASSPLPRQTGNRETQYF	TGTGCCAGCTCACCGCTACCACGCCAAACGGGAAACCGAGAGACCCAGTACTTC
.	.	TRBJ2-3	TRBV5-1	CASSLVPRAGTDTQYF	TGCGCCAGCAGCTTGGTACCCCGAGCCGGCACAGATACGCAGTATTTT
.	.	TRBJ2-1	TRBV25-1	CASKGVGYNEQFF	TGTGCCAGCAAGGGAGTAGGGTACAATGAGCAGTTCTTC
.	.	TRBJ2-1	TRBV14	CASKGFNEQFF	TGTGCCAGCAAGGGATTCAATGAGCAGTTCTTC
TRBD1	few	TRBJ2-1	TRBV4-2	CASSQPGQGANEQFF	TGTGCCAGCAGCCAGCCGGGACAGGGGGCCAATGAGCAGTTCTTC
.	.	TRBJ2-7	TRBV30	CAWGAGGTSYEQYF	TGTGCCTGGGGTGCCGGTGGGACCTCCTACGAGCAGTACTTC
.	few	TRBJ1-5	TRBV7-9	CASSYRTDVAPQHF	TGTGCCAGCAGCTATAGGACGGACGTTGCGCCCCAGCATTTT
.	once	TRBJ2-4	TRBV2	CASKDGLLAKNIQYF	TGTGCCAGCAAGGATGGCCTTTTAGCCAAAAACATTCAGTACTTC
TRBD1	.	TRBJ2-7	TRBV6-4	CASRDPPGQGTYEQYF	TGTGCCAGCAGAGACCCCCCCGGACAGGGTACATACGAGCAGTACTTC
.	.	TRBJ2-1	TRBV7-9	CASSAKGIGEQFF	TGTGCCAGCAGCGCCAAGGGCATCGGTGAGCAGTTCTTC
.	.	TRBJ1-2	TRBV11-1	CASSSEGVGYTF	TGTGCCAGCAGCTCCGAAGGGGTCGGCTACACCTTC
.	.	TRBJ1-4	TRBV5-4	CASSLGLGEKLFF	TGTGCCAGCAGCTTGGGTCTCGGAGAAAAACTGTTTTTT
.	.	TRBJ2-1	TRBV29-1	CSVEREYSYNEQFF	TGCAGCGTTGAAAGGGAGTATTCCTACAATGAGCAGTTCTTC
.	.	TRBJ2-2	TRBV19	CASSKDGNIRELFF	TGTGCCAGTAGTAAAGACGGGAACATCCGGGAGCTGTTTTTT
.	.	TRBJ2-3	TRBV27	CASSFQVSTDTQYF	TGTGCCAGCAGTTTTCAGGTTAGCACAGATACGCAGTATTTT
TRBD2	once	TRBJ2-5	TRBV29-1	CSVIIAGGRETQYF	TGCAGCGTTATAATAGCGGGAGGCAGGGAGACCCAGTACTTC
.	.	TRBJ2-6	TRBV5-6	CASSLRSGANVLTF	TGTGCCAGCAGCTTGCGCTCTGGGGCCAACGTCCTGACTTTC
TRBD1	.	TRBJ2-7	TRBV10-2	CASSEIDRVLIDEQYF	TGCGCCAGCAGTGAGATCGACAGGGTTTTAATCGACGAGCAGTACTTC